This T cell receptor beta chain originates from a study of blood T cell repertoires in COVID-19. Study at large: The samples span acute and convalescent COVID-19 from the United States, Italy and Spain.

The age range of participants was about 18 to 95 years, with residence in fewer than 25 US areas. Original processing notes: The assay estimated nucleated cells by amplifying reference gene primers. Produced via immunoSEQ multiplex PCR; TCRdb's table is partial and in-frame only. Clonal size and the V and J genes are those of that table, whereas D and trimming came from the DNA. The table records over 150,000 clones, around 82% of them present only once. Material for sequencing was PBMCs or T cells enriched from blood (not recorded which). The source of this sequence is a man aged 40-50 years who had recovered from COVID-19.

The CDR3 bases are TGTGCCAGCTCACCAAATGGCTTTCAAATGAACACTGAAGCTTTCTTT. The encoded protein is CASSPNGFQMNTEAFF. The V gene is TRBV18, the J gene TRBJ1-1; no reliable D call. V was trimmed by 2 bases and J by 0 bases, leaving 13 bases between them. This CDR3 region has 16 residues. Germline V gene sequence: CDR1 KGHSH, CDR2 LQKENI.